This TCR beta chain was sequenced in a study of T-cell reconstitution after alpha-beta-depleted transplantation in children. The length of the CDR3 is 13 residues. CDR1 MNHEY and CDR2 SMNVEV come from the germline V gene (reference sequence). V was cut by 4 bases and J by 7 bases, with 13 bases left in between. It was with unique molecular identifiers that the TCRbeta library was prepared. TCRdb recomputed calls from the PCR reads with MiXCR, one row per CDR3 protein. Here the sample spans 600,000 or so distinct CDR3 sequences, roughly 24% being singletons. This clonotype was counted a single time. Its antigen is not known. Regarding the study as a whole: Some patients owed their high day-60 TCRbeta diversity to surviving recipient T cells and thymic progenitors. The study reportedly traced alpha-beta T cells about two months after transplant to several hundred expanded graft clones. At one year after transplant, newly produced T cells mostly accounted for T-cell counts and diversity.

Here the sequenced sample was PBMCs, mostly from graft donor cells, taken 360 days after TCRalphabeta/CD19-depleted stem cell transplant. This chain links TRBV27 with TRBJ2-5; D perhaps matches TRBD2 (5 bases). The TCR originated in a boy less than two years old who had a stem cell transplant for acute myeloid leukemia, so the T cells may come from the graft donor. In nucleotides, the CDR3 is TGTGCCAGCAGTTCAACCCCGCGGGTGACCCAGTACTTC. Its translation is CASSSTPRVTQYF.